This T cell receptor beta chain was identified in a study of cytomegalovirus exposure and HLA in healthy donors. The sample holds a few counts of this clone. The antigen is undetermined. The study ran its PCR with 60 Vbeta and 13 Jbeta primers. Only in-frame clones appear in the TCRdb table, and some are missing; sequencing was by immunoSEQ multiplex PCR. Here the sample spans approximately 75,000 clones, approximately 70% being singletons. The germline CDR1 and CDR2 sequences are LGHNT and FRNRAP. The CDR3 loop spans 15 amino acids. The germline V and J ends were trimmed by 1 base and 1 base, with 8 bases remaining between them. Broader study findings: Previous analysis showed most TCR beta V segments were productive about 87% or about 30% of the time.

This TCR came from a middle-aged man in good health and CMV-seropositive. Sequencing was performed on PBMCs. The V gene is TRBV12-5, the J gene TRBJ1-5, with TRBD1 as a possible D gene (6 bases). The CDR3 DNA sequence: TGTGCTAGTGGTTTGGGGACAGCCAGCAATCAGCCCCAGCATTTT. It codes for CASGLGTASNQPQHF.